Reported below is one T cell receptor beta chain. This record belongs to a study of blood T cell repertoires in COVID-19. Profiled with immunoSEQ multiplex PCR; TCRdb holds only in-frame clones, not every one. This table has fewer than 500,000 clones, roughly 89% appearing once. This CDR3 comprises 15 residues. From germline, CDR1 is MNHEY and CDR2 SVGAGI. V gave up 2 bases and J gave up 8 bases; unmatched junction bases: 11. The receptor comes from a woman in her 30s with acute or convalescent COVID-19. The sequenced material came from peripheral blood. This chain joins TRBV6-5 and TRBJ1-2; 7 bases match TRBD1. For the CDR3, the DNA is TGTGCCAGCAGTTACCCCCGGGACAGCTCGCGAGGCTACACCTTC. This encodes CASSYPRDSSRGYTF.